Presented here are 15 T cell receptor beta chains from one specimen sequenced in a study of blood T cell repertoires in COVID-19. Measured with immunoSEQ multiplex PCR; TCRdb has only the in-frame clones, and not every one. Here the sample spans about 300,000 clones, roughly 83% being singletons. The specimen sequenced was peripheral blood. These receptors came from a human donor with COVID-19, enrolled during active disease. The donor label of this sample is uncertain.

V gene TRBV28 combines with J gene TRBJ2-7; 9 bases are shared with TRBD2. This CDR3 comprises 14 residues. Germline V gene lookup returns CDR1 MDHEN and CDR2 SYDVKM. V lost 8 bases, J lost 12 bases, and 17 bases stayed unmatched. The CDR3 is CASGGGLADSLGYF. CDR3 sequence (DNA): TGTGCCAGCGGAGGGGGACTAGCCGATAGCTTGGGGTACTTC.

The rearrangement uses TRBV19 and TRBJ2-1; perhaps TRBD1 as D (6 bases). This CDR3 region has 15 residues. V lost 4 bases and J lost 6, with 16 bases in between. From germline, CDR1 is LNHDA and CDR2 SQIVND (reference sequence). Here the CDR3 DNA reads TGTGCCAGTAGTACGGTCGCCATAGGGGGCAATGAGCAGTTCTTC. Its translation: CASSTVAIGGNEQFF.

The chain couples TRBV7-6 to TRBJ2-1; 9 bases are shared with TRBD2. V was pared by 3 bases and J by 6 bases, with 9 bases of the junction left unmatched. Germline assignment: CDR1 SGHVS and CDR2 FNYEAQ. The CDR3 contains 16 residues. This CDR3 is CASSLGASGMGNEQFF. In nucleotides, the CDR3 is TGTGCCAGCAGCTTGGGGGCTAGCGGGATGGGCAATGAGCAGTTCTTC.

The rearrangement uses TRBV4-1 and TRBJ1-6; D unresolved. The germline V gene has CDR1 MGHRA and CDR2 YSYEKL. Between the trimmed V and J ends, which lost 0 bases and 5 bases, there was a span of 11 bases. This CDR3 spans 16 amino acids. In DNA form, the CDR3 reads TGCGCCAGCAGCCAAGATTGGGCAGGTCATAATTCACCCCTCCACTTT. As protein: CASSQDWAGHNSPLHF.

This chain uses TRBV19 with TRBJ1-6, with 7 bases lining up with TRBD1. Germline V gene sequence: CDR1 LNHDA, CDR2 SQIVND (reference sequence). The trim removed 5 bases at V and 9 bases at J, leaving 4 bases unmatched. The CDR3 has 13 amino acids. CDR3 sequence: CASSADRVSPLHF. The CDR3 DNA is TGTGCCAGTAGTGCCGACAGGGTTTCACCCCTCCACTTT.

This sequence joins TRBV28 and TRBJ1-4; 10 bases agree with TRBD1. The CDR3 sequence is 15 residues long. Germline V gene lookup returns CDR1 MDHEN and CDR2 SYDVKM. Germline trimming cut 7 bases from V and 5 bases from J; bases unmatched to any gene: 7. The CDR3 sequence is CASTNPGQGNEKLFF. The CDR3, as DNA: TGTGCCAGCACAAACCCGGGACAGGGGAATGAAAAACTGTTTTTT.

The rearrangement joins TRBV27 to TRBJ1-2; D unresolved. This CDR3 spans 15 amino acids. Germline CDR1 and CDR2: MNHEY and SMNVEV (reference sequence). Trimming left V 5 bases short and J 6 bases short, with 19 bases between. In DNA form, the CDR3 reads TGTGCCAGCAGTCCCAGGCAAGCTACACAAAATGGCTACACCTTC. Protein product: CASSPRQATQNGYTF.

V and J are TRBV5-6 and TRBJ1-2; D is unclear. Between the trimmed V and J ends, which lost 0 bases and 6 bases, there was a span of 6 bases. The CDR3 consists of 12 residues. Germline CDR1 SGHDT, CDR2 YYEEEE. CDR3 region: CASSLVSDGYTF. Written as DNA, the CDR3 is TGTGCCAGCAGCTTGGTGTCGGATGGCTACACCTTC.

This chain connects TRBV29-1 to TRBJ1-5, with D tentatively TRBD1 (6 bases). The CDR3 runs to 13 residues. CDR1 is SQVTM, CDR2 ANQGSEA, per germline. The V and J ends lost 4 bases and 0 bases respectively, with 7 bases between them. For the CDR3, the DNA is TGCAGCGTTGTGGACAGTAGCAATCAGCCCCAGCATTTT. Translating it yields CSVVDSSNQPQHF. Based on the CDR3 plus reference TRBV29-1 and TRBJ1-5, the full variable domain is SAVISQKPSRDICQRGTSLTIQCQVDSQVTMMFWYRQQPGQSLTLIATANQGSEATYESGFVIDKFPISRPNLTFSTLTVSNMSPEDSSIYLCSVVDSSNQPQHFGDGTRLSIL.

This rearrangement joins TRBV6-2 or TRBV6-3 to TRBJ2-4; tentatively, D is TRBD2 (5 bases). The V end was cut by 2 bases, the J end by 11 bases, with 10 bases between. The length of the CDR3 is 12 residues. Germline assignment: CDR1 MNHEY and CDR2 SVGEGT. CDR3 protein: CASSYASLVQYF. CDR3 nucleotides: TGTGCCAGCAGTTACGCTAGCCTCGTTCAGTACTTC.

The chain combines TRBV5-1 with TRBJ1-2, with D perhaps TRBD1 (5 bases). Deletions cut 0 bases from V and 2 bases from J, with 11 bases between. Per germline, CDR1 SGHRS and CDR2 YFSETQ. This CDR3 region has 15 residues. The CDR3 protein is CASSLDGGLNYGYTF. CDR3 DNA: TGCGCCAGCAGCTTGGACGGGGGACTAAACTATGGCTACACCTTC.

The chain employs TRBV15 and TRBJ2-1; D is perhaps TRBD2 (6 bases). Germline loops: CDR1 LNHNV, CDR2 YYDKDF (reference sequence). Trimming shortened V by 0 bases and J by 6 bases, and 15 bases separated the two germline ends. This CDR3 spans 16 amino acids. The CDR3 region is CATSRDVAGKGNEQFF. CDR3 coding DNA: TGTGCCACCAGCAGAGATGTTGCGGGGAAAGGCAATGAGCAGTTCTTC.

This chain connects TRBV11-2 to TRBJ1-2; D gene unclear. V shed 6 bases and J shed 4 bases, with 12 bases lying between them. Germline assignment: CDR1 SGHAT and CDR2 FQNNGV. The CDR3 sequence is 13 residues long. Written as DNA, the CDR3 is TGTGCCAGCAGTGGCGGTCTCACCTATGGCTACACCTTC. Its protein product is CASSGGLTYGYTF.

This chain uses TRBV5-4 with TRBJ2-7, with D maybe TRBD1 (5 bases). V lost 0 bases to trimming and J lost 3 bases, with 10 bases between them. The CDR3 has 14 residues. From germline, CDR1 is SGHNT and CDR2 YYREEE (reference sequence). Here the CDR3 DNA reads TGTGCCAGCAGCTTGGGGGGCCGGCACTACGAGCAGTACTTC. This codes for CASSLGGRHYEQYF.

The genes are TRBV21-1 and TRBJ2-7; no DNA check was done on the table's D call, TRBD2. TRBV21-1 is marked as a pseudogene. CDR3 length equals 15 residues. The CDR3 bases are TGTGCCAGCAGCAAAGTTCTAGCGGGAACCTACGAGCAGTACTTC. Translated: CASSKVLAGTYEQYF.